Reported below is one T cell receptor (beta chain). Other nucleotide sequences from this sample produce the same CDR3. Profiled with immunoSEQ multiplex PCR; TCRdb holds only in-frame clones, not every one. The data show roughly 500,000 clones, roughly nine tenths seen once. The Seattle patients, enrolled during active infection, were followed longitudinally. This sample stems from a study of blood T cell repertoires in COVID-19. Study background: Acute and convalescent COVID-19 specimens originated in the United States, Italy and Spain. PBMCs, B-cell-depleted T cells, or T cells were the source of the cDNA or gDNA that made up the material.

This CDR3 comprises 12 residues. Germline CDR1 and CDR2: SEHNR and FQNEAQ (reference sequence). Between the trimmed V and J ends, which lost 4 bases and 6 bases, there was a span of 7 bases. The chain carries TRBV7-9 and TRBJ2-1, with D possibly TRBD1 on 5 matching bases. Sequenced: peripheral blood. The source is a man between 18 and 35 years old with COVID-19, enrolled during active disease. The CDR3 DNA reads as TGTGCCAGCAGCTCAACAGGCAATGAGCAGTTCTTC. Its translation is CASSSTGNEQFF.